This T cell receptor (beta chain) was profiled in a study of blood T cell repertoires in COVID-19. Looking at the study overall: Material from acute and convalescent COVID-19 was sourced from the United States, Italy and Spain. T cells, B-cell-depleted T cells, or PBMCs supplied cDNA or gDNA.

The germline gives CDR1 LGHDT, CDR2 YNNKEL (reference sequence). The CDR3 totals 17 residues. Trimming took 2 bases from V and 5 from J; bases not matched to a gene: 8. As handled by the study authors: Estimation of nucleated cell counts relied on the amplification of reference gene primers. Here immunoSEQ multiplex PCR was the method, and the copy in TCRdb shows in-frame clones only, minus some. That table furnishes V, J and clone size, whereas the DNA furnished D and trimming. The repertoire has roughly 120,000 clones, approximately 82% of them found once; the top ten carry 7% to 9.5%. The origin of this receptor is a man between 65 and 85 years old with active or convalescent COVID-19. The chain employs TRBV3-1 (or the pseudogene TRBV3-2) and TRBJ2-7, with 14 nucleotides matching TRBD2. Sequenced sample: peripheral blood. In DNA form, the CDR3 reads TGTGCCAGCAGCCAAACCGGGACTAGCGGGAGTTGGGACGAGCAGTACTTC. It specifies CASSQTGTSGSWDEQYF.